These 10 T cell receptor beta chains came from one sample sequenced in a study of T cells in Graves' hyperthyroidism and ophthalmopathy. Amplification of TCR beta CDR3 regions used RNA as the template. The TCR CDR3 was amplified in a first-round RT-PCR using the HTBI primer set. TCRdb re-analysed the multiplex PCR reads in MiXCR, keeping a single row per CDR3 protein. The sample shows about 700,000 distinct CDR3 sequences, roughly 46% of them seen only once. The sample comprised peripheral blood or thyroid tissue (not recorded which). The receptors stem from an adult man with Graves' disease, either hyperthyroidism or ophthalmopathy (not recorded which).

This clonotype was seen more than once but under ten times. The J gene is TRBJ2-7, the V gene TRBV7-2; the D gene is possibly TRBD2 (6 bases). The CDR3 is made up of 15 amino acids. The germline V and J ends were trimmed by 5 bases and 0 bases, with 14 bases remaining between them. CDR1 and CDR2 (germline): SGHTA, FQGNSA. The CDR3 loop reads CASSVRLEGSYEQYF. The CDR3 DNA follows: TGTGCCAGCAGCGTCAGACTAGAGGGCTCCTACGAGCAGTACTTC.

This clonotype was seen many times. The gene calls are TRBV11-1 and TRBJ1-2; possibly TRBD1 for D (5 bases). V lost 2 bases to trimming and J lost 7 bases, with 11 bases between them. The CDR3 is 13 amino acids. Germline V gives CDR1 SGHAT, CDR2 FQDESV (reference sequence). CDR3 sequence: CASSLTGDRGYTF. DNA for the CDR3: TGTGCCAGCAGCTTAACGGGGGATCGTGGCTACACCTTC.

This clonotype was seen repeatedly, ten times or more. The chain has TRBV10-3 and TRBJ1-2, with 7 bases that match TRBD1. CDR1 and CDR2 from the germline V gene are ENHRY and SYGVKD. Trimming removed 3 bases from V and 7 bases from J; junction bases left unmatched: 5. This CDR3 contains 13 residues. The CDR3 region has the DNA TGTGCCATCAGTGAAGACAGGGATAGTGGCTACACCTTC. This gives the protein CAISEDRDSGYTF.

The table lists this clonotype with a few counts. The chain employs TRBV12-3 or TRBV12-4 and TRBJ1-6; TRBD1 matches at 10 bases. This CDR3 spans 14 amino acids. J lost 12 bases, V lost 7 bases, and 9 bases had no gene match. The CDR3 DNA reads TGTGCCAGCACCCCGGGACAGGGGATCGGACCCCTCCACTTT. Its translation is CASTPGQGIGPLHF.

As concerns this clonotype: This sequence may be a read error, since a much larger clone differs from it by one base. The rearrangement joins TRBV29-1 to TRBJ2-7; a weak D match, TRBD2 (5 bases). V lost 1 base and J lost 9, with 13 bases in between. The CDR3 is 12 amino acids. Germline V CDR1 and CDR2: SQVTM, ANQGSEA. The CDR3 sequence: CSVEVVDCGQYF. The DNA for the CDR3 is TGCAGCGTTGAAGTGGTGGACTGCGGGCAGTACTTC.

The chain combines TRBV7-9 with TRBJ1-1; D is undetermined. V was trimmed by 5 bases and J by 1 base, leaving 11 bases between them. Germline V gene lookup returns CDR1 SEHNR and CDR2 FQNEAQ (reference sequence). This CDR3 has 14 residues. The CDR3 region is CASSRLSGNTEAFF. CDR3 DNA: TGTGCCAGCAGCCGCTTATCAGGGAACACTGAAGCTTTCTTT.

CDR3 in amino acids: CASSIGARGGRPQHF. In nucleotides, the CDR3 is TGTGCCAGTAGTATCGGGGCCAGGGGCGGGCGGCCCCAGCATTTT. This sequence joins TRBV19 and TRBJ1-5; tentative D call: TRBD1 (6 bases). The CDR3 spans 15 residues. The germline V gene has CDR1 LNHDA and CDR2 SQIVND (reference sequence). V was clipped by 3 bases and J by 9 bases, with 18 bases between them.

As to this clonotype: A clone one base away is much larger, so this may be a read error. J is TRBJ1-1 and V is TRBV29-1; no definite D call. This CDR3 spans 11 amino acids. With 4 bases removed from V and 4 bases from J, the gap between germline ends came to 7 bases. CDR1 is SQVTM, CDR2 ANQGSEA, per germline. CDR3 residues: CSVASATEAFF. CDR3 in DNA: TGCAGCGTTGCGAGTGCCACTGAAGCTTTCTTT.

In regard to this clonotype: As the CDR3 is not closed by the conserved phenylalanine or tryptophan, this likely results from a read error. J is TRBJ1-1 and V is TRBV24-1; D ambiguous. Germline loops: CDR1 KGHDR, CDR2 SFDVKD. The CDR3 extends over 13 amino acids. The V end was cut by 0 bases, the J end by 3 bases, with 4 bases between. CDR3 in amino acids: CATSDLYHTEAFL. CDR3 DNA: TGTGCCACCAGTGATTTGTATCACACTGAAGCTTTCCTT.

The rearrangement uses TRBV29-1 and TRBJ1-6; a possible D gene is TRBD1 (5 bases). With 4 bases removed from V and 14 bases from J, the gap between germline ends came to 21 bases. The CDR3 loop spans 14 amino acids. Germline values: CDR1 SQVTM, CDR2 ANQGSEA. The CDR3, as DNA: TGCAGCGTTGGGTTACCGAACACCGGGGCCACCCTCCACTTT. Encoded protein: CSVGLPNTGATLHF.